This T cell receptor beta chain appears in the sequencing data of a study of CD8 T cells in Susac syndrome. Trimming at V came to 0 bases and at J to 3 bases, leaving 9 bases not matched to a gene. The CDR3 is 18 amino acids. Germline CDR1 MGHRA, CDR2 YSYEKL. When the RNA was reverse transcribed, random hexamers were used with an input of 0.5 to 1 ug. TCRdb used MiXCR to reprocess the immunoSEQ multiplex PCR reads, holding one entry per CDR3 protein. In the table there are around 56,000 distinct CDR3 sequences, roughly nine tenths of which are singletons. Sequencing was done on a sample of CD8+ T cells from PBMCs. The receptor was derived from a human donor in good health. The chain employs TRBV4-1 and TRBJ2-3, with 10 bases lining up with TRBD2. In DNA form, the CDR3 reads TGCGCCAGCAGCCAAGAACCCTCGGCTAGCGGGGGTACAGATACGCAGTATTTT. Amino acids: CASSQEPSASGGTDTQYF.